Below are 26 T cell receptor beta chains sequenced from a single sample in a study of regulatory T cells in long-lasting Graves disease. CDR3 regions were amplified by Arm-PCR using iRepertoire HTBI primers to build TCR beta libraries. MiXCR, run by TCRdb on the multiplex PCR reads, gives a single entry per CDR3 protein. The sample lists 350,000 to 500,000 distinct CDR3 sequences, roughly 15% seen once, with about a quarter in the top ten. The time point: newly diagnosed GD, antithyroid drugs for less than 3 months. Making the TCR library involved RNA that had been extracted from PBMCs. These same data were also listed under a study on T cells in Graves' hyperthyroidism and ophthalmopathy.

The sample was peripheral blood mononuclear cells (PBMCs), taken at new diagnosis, from a patient treated with antithyroid drugs. These receptors were collected from a woman aged 18-29 years with Graves disease.

This clonotype was observed many times. This chain links TRBV5-8 with TRBJ1-5; perhaps TRBD1 as D (5 bases). V was trimmed by 8 bases and J by 1 base, leaving 16 bases between them. Looked up from germline, CDR1 is SGHTS and CDR2 is YDEGEE. The CDR3 sequence is 15 residues long. The chain's CDR3 is CASSPGFRSNQPQHF. The CDR3 nucleotides read TGTGCCAGTTCACCAGGGTTTAGGAGCAATCAGCCCCAGCATTTT.

This clonotype was seen a few times. It may be a read error: a sequence one base away is much more abundant. V is TRBV28 and J is TRBJ2-7; D remains ambiguous. This CDR3 comprises 11 residues. CDR1 is MDHEN and CDR2 is SYDVKM in the germline V gene. The CDR3: CASSARYEQCF. In DNA form, the CDR3 reads TGTGCCAGCAGCGCCAGGTACGAGCAGTGCTTC.

Ten or more counts support this clonotype. At one boundary the junction diverges from the germline segment, which might be a read error. The chain carries TRBV12-3 or TRBV12-4 and TRBJ2-7; possibly TRBD1 for D (6 bases). The CDR3 has 20 residues. Here the CDR3 DNA reads TGTGCCAGCAGTATAGCGTCAGGGGAACCTTTAAAGCCGAGCTCCTACGAGCAGTACTTC. This codes for CASSIASGEPLKPSSYEQYF.

The CDR3 DNA follows: TGTGCCAGTAGTATAGAGATCACAGATACGCAGTATTTT. This gives the protein CASSIEITDTQYF. The chain links TRBV19 to TRBJ2-3; D not certain. The CDR3 is 13 amino acids. Germline values: CDR1 LNHDA, CDR2 SQIVND (reference sequence). The ends were cut back, 0 bases at V and 2 bases at J, with 3 bases in the middle.

Many counts were recorded for this clonotype. The rearrangement links TRBV5-1 to TRBJ2-3; D perhaps matches TRBD1 (6 bases). CDR1 is SGHRS, CDR2 YFSETQ, per germline. The V and J ends lost 2 bases and 2 bases respectively, with 18 bases between them. The CDR3 is made up of 17 amino acids. DNA for the CDR3: TGCGCCAGCAGCTTCAGGGGACAACCACTCCCCACAGATACGCAGTATTTT. This codes for CASSFRGQPLPTDTQYF.

This clonotype has at least ten counts. This rearrangement joins TRBV29-1 to TRBJ2-1, with 9 bases matching TRBD2. Germline V gives CDR1 SQVTM, CDR2 ANQGSEA. V lost 7 bases, J lost 5 bases, and 12 bases stayed unmatched. The CDR3 runs to 15 residues. The chain's CDR3 is CSALEVAGVNNEQFF. The CDR3 nucleotides read TGCAGCGCCCTGGAGGTAGCGGGAGTCAACAATGAGCAGTTCTTC.

The rearrangement joins TRBV14 to TRBJ2-7; D remains ambiguous. The V gene's germline CDR1 is SGHDN and CDR2 FVKESK. The CDR3 is made up of 16 amino acids. V lost 0 bases, J lost 2 bases, and 14 bases lay in between. In nucleotides, the CDR3 is TGTGCCAGCAGCCAAGATTCGGGCAGTGATCCCTACGAGCAGTACTTC. Amino acid sequence: CASSQDSGSDPYEQYF.

This clonotype was seen more than once but under ten times. V gene TRBV29-1 combines with J gene TRBJ2-2; 8 nucleotides agree with TRBD2. Germline V gene data show CDR1 as SQVTM and CDR2 as ANQGSEA. J gave up 5 bases and V 4 bases, and 6 bases lay outside the gene matches. This CDR3 contains 14 residues. The CDR3 spells CSVVGGALTGELFF. CDR3 bases: TGCAGCGTTGTCGGGGGGGCTTTAACCGGGGAGCTGTTTTTT.

This clonotype was seen many times. The rearrangement uses TRBV27 and TRBJ2-5; D perhaps matches TRBD2 (6 bases). Germline loops: CDR1 MNHEY, CDR2 SMNVEV (reference sequence). Between the trimmed V and J ends, which lost 3 bases and 2 bases, there was a span of 19 bases. The CDR3 runs 17 residues. In DNA form, the CDR3 reads TGTGCCAGCAGTTTTTCTAGGAGTTGGAGGGGTCAAGAGACCCAGTACTTC. This translates into CASSFSRSWRGQETQYF.

At least ten counts were recorded for this clonotype. This chain joins TRBV5-5 and TRBJ1-2; tentative D call: TRBD1 (6 bases). Germline V CDR1 and CDR2: SGHKS, YYEKEE (reference sequence). Trimming left V 4 bases short and J 2 bases short, with 12 bases between. This CDR3 has 14 residues. The chain's CDR3 is CASSTGQKNYGYTF. The CDR3 DNA follows: TGTGCCAGCAGCACCGGACAGAAAAACTATGGCTACACCTTC.

This clonotype was observed at least ten times. This chain joins TRBV6-1 and TRBJ2-3; weak D call: TRBD1 (5 bases). CDR3 length: 15 amino acids. CDR1 MNHNS and CDR2 SASEGT come from the germline V gene. V was cut by 4 bases and J by 0 bases, with 11 bases left in between. The CDR3 coding sequence is TGTGCCAGCAGTGGGGGCAGGGTTAGCACAGATACGCAGTATTTT. The encoded protein is CASSGGRVSTDTQYF.

This sequence joins TRBV6-1 and TRBJ1-1; D is undetermined. The CDR3 is 15 amino acids. The germline V gene encodes CDR1 MNHNS and CDR2 SASEGT. V lost 4 bases to trimming and J lost 3 bases, with 15 bases between them. In DNA, the CDR3 is TGTGCCAGCAGTGCCAATCCGGGGAGCGACACTGAAGCTTTCTTT. Amino acid sequence: CASSANPGSDTEAFF.

The chain uses TRBV14 and TRBJ2-2; 9 bases are a match to TRBD2. CDR1 and CDR2 from the germline V gene are SGHDN and FVKESK. The junction had 8 bases not matched to a gene; V was cut back by 0 bases and J by 3 bases. CDR3 length: 18 amino acids. The CDR3 here is CASSQDLAGGPDTGELFF. Here the CDR3 DNA reads TGTGCCAGCAGCCAAGATCTCGCGGGAGGGCCTGACACCGGGGAGCTGTTTTTT.

The table lists this clonotype with a few counts. The chain is built from TRBV28 and TRBJ2-3; 7 bases fit TRBD2. J gave up 6 bases and V 3 bases, and 9 bases lay outside the gene matches. This CDR3 has 15 amino acids. Looked up from germline, CDR1 is MDHEN and CDR2 is SYDVKM. The CDR3 DNA reads TGTGCCAGCAGTTTTCTGGGCGGGAGAGGGGATACGCAGTATTTT. Translation gives CASSFLGGRGDTQYF.

At least ten counts were recorded for this clonotype. The gene calls are TRBV30 and TRBJ2-1; weak D call: TRBD1 (5 bases). Germline-derived CDR1 and CDR2 are GTSNPN and SVGIG (reference sequence). This CDR3 is 19 amino acids long. The V end was cut by 0 bases, the J end by 0 bases, with 21 bases between. The CDR3 here is CAWSVQAPGFRSSYNEQFF. CDR3 coding DNA: TGTGCCTGGAGTGTACAGGCCCCCGGGTTTAGAAGCTCCTACAATGAGCAGTTCTTC. Combining the CDR3 with reference TRBV30 and TRBJ2-1 gives the whole variable domain SQTIHQWPATLVQPVGSPLSLECTVEGTSNPNLYWYRQAAGRGLQLLFYSVGIGQISSEVPQNLSASRPQDRQFILSSKKLLLSDSGFYLCAWSVQAPGFRSSYNEQFFGPGTRLTVL.

This clonotype has more than one count but fewer than ten. The V call is TRBV27, the J call TRBJ2-1; unclear D gene. The ends were cut back, 1 base at V and 3 bases at J, with 4 bases in the middle. The CDR3 is 13 amino acids. Germline loops: CDR1 MNHEY, CDR2 SMNVEV (reference sequence). The CDR3 protein is CASSLYFYNEQFF. The CDR3 DNA follows: TGTGCCAGCAGTTTATATTTCTACAATGAGCAGTTCTTC.

This clonotype appeared a few times. This chain joins TRBV3-1 and TRBJ2-5; 10 bases map to TRBD2. Trimming cost V 0 bases and J 2 bases; bases outside gene matches: 0. This CDR3 has 15 amino acids. Germline V gene sequence: CDR1 LGHDT, CDR2 YNNKEL (reference sequence). DNA for the CDR3: TGTGCCAGCAGCCAAGAGGGACTAGCGCAAGAGACCCAGTACTTC. This encodes CASSQEGLAQETQYF.

This rearrangement joins TRBV6-1 to TRBJ2-3, with 15 bases matching TRBD2. V lost 5 bases and J lost 0; bases outside the gene matches: 3. CDR1 is MNHNS, CDR2 SASEGT, per germline. CDR3 length: 17 residues. For the CDR3, the DNA is TGTGCCAGCAGTACCGGGACTAGCGGGAGGAGCACAGATACGCAGTATTTT. Translation gives CASSTGTSGRSTDTQYF.

In this sample, this clonotype turned up a few times. The CDR3 reads CSASDSSGNTGELFF. The CDR3 nucleotides read TGCAGTGCTAGTGACTCTAGCGGGAACACCGGGGAGCTGTTTTTT. The chain recombines TRBV20-1 with TRBJ2-2, with TRBD2 identical over 7 bases. V dropped 3 bases and J dropped 1; count of bases not matched to a gene: 5. The CDR3 extends over 15 amino acids. CDR1 and CDR2 (germline): DFQATT, SNEGSKA (reference sequence).

The chain combines TRBV4-1 with TRBJ2-7; D gene ambiguous. This CDR3 has 13 amino acids. CDR1 is MGHRA, CDR2 YSYEKL, per germline. Trimming stripped 8 bases from V and 5 bases from J, with 16 bases between. The chain's CDR3 is CASSRPPSDEQYF. CDR3 nucleotide sequence: TGCGCCAGCTCCCGACCCCCAAGCGACGAGCAGTACTTC.

J is TRBJ2-7 and V is TRBV9, with 7 bases matching TRBD2. The CDR3 has 15 amino acids. Germline CDR1 is SGDLS and CDR2 is YYNGEE. V lost 0 bases to trimming and J lost 8 bases; unmatched junction nucleotides: 11. The DNA for the CDR3 is TGTGCCAGCAGCGTAGGGGGGGGAGGAACTACGAAGCAGTACTTC. Translating it yields CASSVGGGGTTKQYF.

This clonotype was picked up many times. The chain uses TRBV6-2 or TRBV6-3 and TRBJ2-7; TRBD2 might be the D (5 bases). The CDR3 consists of 14 residues. V gave up 2 bases and J gave up 0 bases, with 8 bases separating them. Germline V gene lookup returns CDR1 MNHEY and CDR2 SVGEGT. The CDR3 coding sequence is TGTGCCAGCAGTTACACCGGGAACTCCTACGAGCAGTACTTC. This sequence encodes CASSYTGNSYEQYF.

This clonotype was counted ten times or more. The genes are TRBV2 and TRBJ2-3; 7 nucleotides line up with TRBD2. The CDR3 has 13 amino acids. Germline CDR1 is SNHLY and CDR2 is FYNNEI. Unmatched junction bases numbered 2, after V lost 4 bases and J lost 4 bases. The CDR3 sequence is CASSGGLADTQYF. CDR3 in DNA: TGTGCCAGCAGTGGAGGACTAGCAGATACGCAGTATTTT.

This clonotype showed up many times. The CDR3 is CATSRDRGWSNTEAFF. The CDR3 DNA follows: TGTGCCACCAGCCGGGACAGGGGATGGTCGAACACTGAAGCTTTCTTT. The rearrangement links TRBV15 to TRBJ1-1; TRBD1 matches at 10 bases. The CDR3 extends over 16 amino acids. The V and J ends lost 5 bases and 1 base, in that order; junction bases with no gene match: 7. The germline V gene encodes CDR1 LNHNV and CDR2 YYDKDF (reference sequence).

The chain recombines TRBV20-1 with TRBJ2-3; a possible D gene is TRBD1 (6 bases). V was clipped by 6 bases and J by 2 bases, with 18 bases between them. This CDR3 is built from 15 residues. Germline V lookup: CDR1 DFQATT, CDR2 SNEGSKA (reference sequence). DNA of the CDR3: TGCAGTGCACAAATCACAGGGAGCAACACAGATACGCAGTATTTT. Translation: CSAQITGSNTDTQYF.

This clonotype was observed at least ten times. The V call is TRBV7-8, the J call TRBJ2-7; 9 nucleotides align to TRBD2. Germline CDR1 is SGHVS and CDR2 is FQNEAQ. This CDR3 contains 16 residues. Trimming took 1 base from V and 5 from J; bases not matched to a gene: 9. This chain's CDR3 is CASSLGRLAVTHEQYF. CDR3 in DNA: TGTGCCAGCAGCTTAGGTAGACTAGCGGTAACCCACGAGCAGTACTTC.